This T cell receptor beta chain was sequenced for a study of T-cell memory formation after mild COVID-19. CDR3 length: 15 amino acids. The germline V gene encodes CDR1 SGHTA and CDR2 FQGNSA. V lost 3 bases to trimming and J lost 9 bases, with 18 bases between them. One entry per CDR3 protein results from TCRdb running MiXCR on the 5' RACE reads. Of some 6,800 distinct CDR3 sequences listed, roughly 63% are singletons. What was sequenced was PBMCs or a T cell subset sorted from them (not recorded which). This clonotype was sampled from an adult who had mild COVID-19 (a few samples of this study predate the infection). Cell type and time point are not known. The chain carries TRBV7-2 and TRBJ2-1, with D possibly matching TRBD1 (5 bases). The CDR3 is CASSFQPDIYSEQFF. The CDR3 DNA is TGTGCCAGCAGCTTTCAACCGGACATCTATAGTGAGCAGTTCTTC.